These 6 T cell receptor beta chains were sequenced from one sample in a study of a mutant IDH1 vaccine in newly diagnosed glioma. Sequencing used immunoSEQ multiplex PCR; TCRdb keeps in-frame clones, though not all of them. The table lists tens of thousands of clones, around 84% of them singletons. As to time point: week 47, end of study. Each dose delivered 300 ug of mutant IDH1 20-mer peptide subcutaneously with imiquimod. Their cognate antigens are unknown. Sequencing used PBMCs, obtained from a glioma patient whose treatment included an IDH1 peptide vaccine. All receptors come from a woman aged 25 to 45 with glioma. Some clones in this sample may be carry-over from other donors' samples.

The V call is TRBV10-1, the J call TRBJ2-1; a possible D gene is TRBD1 (7 bases). V lost 3 bases and J lost 7, with 19 bases in between. The CDR3 sequence is 16 residues long. CDR1 WNHNN and CDR2 SYGVQD come from the germline V gene (reference sequence). CDR3 coding DNA: TGCGCCAGCAGTGATTTAGCTTCCAGGGGGACTAATGAGCAGTTCTTC. Protein: CASSDLASRGTNEQFF.

The chain couples TRBV7-2 to TRBJ1-5; 8 bases align to TRBD1. CDR1 and CDR2 from the germline V gene are SGHTA and FQGNSA. The CDR3 covers 16 residues. The ends lost 0 bases at V and 6 bases at J; junction bases unmatched: 7. CDR3 sequence reads: CASSLAPGGAGQPQHF. CDR3 DNA sequence: TGTGCCAGCAGCTTAGCTCCAGGGGGCGCGGGTCAGCCCCAGCATTTT.

The chain carries TRBV5-4 and TRBJ2-1; 12 bases line up with TRBD2. Germline values: CDR1 SGHNT, CDR2 YYREEE (reference sequence). This CDR3 spans 16 amino acids. The V and J ends lost 4 bases and 0 bases, in that order; junction bases with no gene match: 2. As DNA, the CDR3 is TGTGCCAGCAGCCCGGGACTAGCGGGCTCCTACAATGAGCAGTTCTTC. This gives the protein CASSPGLAGSYNEQFF.

The sample holds a few counts of this clone. The V call is TRBV6-6, the J call TRBJ1-1, with D possibly TRBD1 on 6 matching bases. The CDR3 sequence is 15 residues long. Trimming shortened V by 6 bases and J by 0 bases, and 14 bases separated the two germline ends. Germline V lookup: CDR1 MNHNY, CDR2 SVGAGI (reference sequence). DNA for the CDR3: TGTGCCAGCAGCTTGGACAGCCCCTTGAACACTGAAGCTTTCTTT. The encoded protein is CASSLDSPLNTEAFF.

This rearrangement joins TRBV4-1 to TRBJ1-1; maybe TRBD1 (5 bases). Deletions cut 1 base from V and 4 bases from J, with 7 bases between. The germline V gene has CDR1 MGHRA and CDR2 YSYEKL. This CDR3 region has 13 residues. CDR3 amino acids: CASSQAGPTEAFF. The CDR3 bases are TGCGCCAGCAGCCAAGCAGGGCCCACTGAAGCTTTCTTT.

The chain is built from TRBV29-1 and TRBJ2-5, with 7 bases fitting TRBD2. The CDR3 loop spans 13 amino acids. V was pared by 6 bases and J by 5 bases, with 9 bases of the junction left unmatched. The germline gives CDR1 SQVTM, CDR2 ANQGSEA. CDR3 residues: CSVLAFGGETQYF. The CDR3 DNA follows: TGCAGCGTACTAGCGTTCGGGGGGGAGACCCAGTACTTC.